Presented here are 22 T cell receptor beta chains from one specimen sequenced in a study of T-cell reconstitution after alpha-beta-depleted transplantation in children. Preparation of the TCRbeta library involved a method that used unique molecular identifiers. Each CDR3 protein is one row after TCRdb ran MiXCR on the PCR reads. The table lists over 150,000 distinct CDR3 sequences, approximately 6.8% of them singletons. Here the sequenced sample was PBMCs, taken before TCRalphabeta/CD19-depleted stem cell transplant. These receptors were taken from a girl in the first two years of life with combined immunodeficiency, due to receive a stem cell transplant.

The V call is TRBV9, the J call TRBJ2-1; 9 positions match TRBD1. This CDR3 region has 19 residues. V lost 0 bases to trimming and J lost 6 bases; unmatched junction nucleotides: 16. Germline CDR1 is SGDLS and CDR2 is YYNGEE. DNA for the CDR3: TGTGCCAGCAGCGTAGAGGGGGGGGCTACAGGGGGCGGGGGCAATGAGCAGTTCTTC. Its protein is CASSVEGGATGGGGNEQFF.

A note on this clonotype: A much larger clone lies one base from this, so it may be a read error. This rearrangement joins TRBV7-6 to TRBJ2-5, with D perhaps TRBD2 (5 bases). V dropped 1 base and J dropped 6 bases, with 9 bases sitting between them. The CDR3 extends over 13 amino acids. The germline gives CDR1 SGHVS, CDR2 FNYEAQ. The CDR3 nucleotides are TGTGCCAGCAGCTTAGATCGGGGTAAGACCCAGTACTTC. This gives the protein CASSLDRGKTQYF.

This clonotype came up many times. The rearrangement uses TRBV12-3 or TRBV12-4 and TRBJ2-7; D is unclear. Trimming stripped 0 bases from V and 4 bases from J, with 4 bases between. The CDR3 runs to 12 residues. CDR3 DNA: TGTGCCAGCAGTTTAGCGCGGTACGAGCAGTACTTC. This encodes CASSLARYEQYF.

This clonotype has at least ten counts. The genes are TRBV4-1 and TRBJ2-1; 10 nucleotides align to TRBD2. Losses at the gene ends were 2 bases for V and 8 bases for J; bases not matched to a gene: 12. In germline, CDR1 is MGHRA, CDR2 YSYEKL. The CDR3 sequence is 17 residues long. The CDR3 spells CASSQLHPAGGPDEQFF. CDR3 coding DNA: TGCGCCAGCAGCCAATTACACCCAGCGGGAGGGCCGGATGAGCAGTTCTTC.

There are many counts of this clonotype. The J gene is TRBJ2-3, the V gene TRBV6-2 or TRBV6-3; D is ambiguous. Germline V CDR1 and CDR2: MNHEY, SVGEGT. The CDR3 is made up of 12 amino acids. Trimming took off 4 bases at V and 6 bases at J, with 8 bases between the two ends. CDR3: CASSSKADTQYF. The CDR3 DNA reads TGTGCCAGCAGTTCAAAAGCCGATACGCAGTATTTT.

The sample holds a few counts of this clonotype. The chain joins TRBV7-9 to TRBJ2-2, with a possible D match to TRBD2 (6 bases). The germline V gene encodes CDR1 SEHNR and CDR2 FQNEAQ (reference sequence). Trimming took 5 bases from V and 1 from J, leaving 14 bases between them. This CDR3 contains 16 residues. CDR3 nucleotide sequence: TGTGCCAGCAGCCAACGGGGACTCATGAACACCGGGGAGCTGTTTTTT. Residues: CASSQRGLMNTGELFF.

This clonotype was picked up a small number of times. V is TRBV7-8 and J is TRBJ2-7, with 15 positions matching TRBD2. The J segment lost 3 bases and the V segment lost 0 bases, leaving 6 bases of the junction unmatched. Germline V gene data show CDR1 as SGHVS and CDR2 as FQNEAQ. The CDR3 runs to 18 residues. The CDR3 spells CASSLAPGLAGGGYEQYF. In DNA form, the CDR3 reads TGTGCCAGCAGCTTAGCGCCGGGACTAGCGGGAGGAGGCTACGAGCAGTACTTC.

This clonotype was seen ten or more times. The rearrangement joins TRBV28 to TRBJ2-7; 13 nucleotides agree with TRBD2. Per germline, CDR1 MDHEN and CDR2 SYDVKM. The CDR3 spans 14 residues. Trimming removed 5 bases from V and 6 bases from J; junction bases left unmatched: 4. This CDR3 reads CASSGLAGVAEQYF. CDR3 nucleotide sequence: TGTGCCAGCAGTGGACTAGCGGGAGTTGCCGAGCAGTACTTC.

This clonotype was seen at least ten times. The chain employs TRBV7-6 and TRBJ2-1; perhaps TRBD1 as D (6 bases). There are 18 residues in the CDR3. Per germline, CDR1 SGHVS and CDR2 FNYEAQ. Deletions cut 4 bases from V and 5 bases from J, with 24 bases between. This CDR3 is CASSSEERGQPLNNEQFF. The CDR3, as DNA: TGTGCCAGCAGCTCGGAAGAACGAGGACAGCCCCTCAACAATGAGCAGTTCTTC.

This clonotype was picked up many times. The chain links TRBV29-1 to TRBJ2-1, with D tentatively TRBD1 (6 bases). The CDR3 consists of 16 residues. The germline gives CDR1 SQVTM, CDR2 ANQGSEA. The germline V and J ends were trimmed by 0 bases and 2 bases, with 14 bases remaining between them. The DNA for the CDR3 is TGCAGCGTTGAAGATCCCCCACAGGGACCCTACAATGAGCAGTTCTTC. Translation gives CSVEDPPQGPYNEQFF.

This clonotype was observed at least ten times. The chain links TRBV29-1 to TRBJ2-1; D remains ambiguous. The CDR3 length is 10 residues. V was pared by 3 bases and J by 6 bases, with 3 bases between. Looked up from germline, CDR1 is SQVTM and CDR2 is ANQGSEA. This chain's CDR3 is CSVDLNEQFF. The CDR3 nucleotides are TGCAGCGTTGATCTCAATGAGCAGTTCTTC.

This clonotype was seen many times. The chain is built from TRBV27 and TRBJ1-1; D uncertain. The CDR3 sequence is 13 residues long. Germline V gene lookup returns CDR1 MNHEY and CDR2 SMNVEV (reference sequence). Trimming pared 2 bases from V and 4 bases from J, leaving 8 bases between. The CDR3 DNA follows: TGTGCCAGCAGTTTAGTGTGGACCACTGAAGCTTTCTTT. Translating it yields CASSLVWTTEAFF.

This clonotype was found many times. The rearrangement joins TRBV5-1 to TRBJ2-3; 7 positions agree with TRBD2. The CDR3 loop spans 14 amino acids. Germline CDR1 reads SGHRS; CDR2 reads YFSETQ. V was clipped by 0 bases and J by 5 bases; unmatched bases: 3. CDR3 DNA: TGCGCCAGCAGCTTGGATAGGGAGGGAGATACGCAGTATTTT. This codes for CASSLDREGDTQYF.

At least ten counts were recorded for this clonotype. The chain couples TRBV12-3 or TRBV12-4 to TRBJ2-7, with 10 bases aligning to TRBD2. The CDR3 is 16 amino acids. Germline trimming cut 9 bases from V and 0 bases from J; bases unmatched to any gene: 11. CDR3 sequence (DNA): TGTGCCAGTTCGCTGGTAGCGGGAGGTCCCTCCTACGAGCAGTACTTC. Translating gives CASSLVAGGPSYEQYF.

This clonotype has a count of ten or more. The chain employs TRBV20-1 and TRBJ2-7; D remains ambiguous. The ends were cut back, 0 bases at V and 6 bases at J, with 18 bases in the middle. Germline values: CDR1 DFQATT, CDR2 SNEGSKA (reference sequence). This CDR3 comprises 15 residues. The chain's CDR3 is CSARDLNPALGEQYF. CDR3 DNA sequence: TGCAGTGCTAGAGATCTGAACCCAGCATTAGGCGAGCAGTACTTC.

V usage is TRBV3-1 and J usage is TRBJ2-7; TRBD1 aligns across 7 bases. The CDR3 has 14 amino acids. V lost 8 bases, J lost 3 bases, and 10 bases stayed unmatched. Germline CDR1 and CDR2: LGHDT and YNNKEL (reference sequence). The DNA of the CDR3 is TGTGCCAGCTGCTTCACAGGGGAAGGCTACGAGCAGTACTTC. Protein: CASCFTGEGYEQYF.

This clonotype was recorded at least ten times. This chain uses TRBV28 with TRBJ2-7; 9 bases match TRBD1. Germline CDR1 MDHEN, CDR2 SYDVKM. With 3 bases clipped from V and 3 bases from J, the junction kept 3 bases outside the gene matches. This CDR3 region has 14 residues. The CDR3, as DNA: TGTGCCAGCAGTTTTGAGGGACAGGGCTACGAGCAGTACTTC. Protein sequence: CASSFEGQGYEQYF.

This clonotype was picked up many times. The rearrangement uses TRBV27 and TRBJ2-1; D unclear. The CDR3 contains 12 residues. Germline lookup yields CDR1 MNHEY and CDR2 SMNVEV (reference sequence). The V gene lost 6 bases and the J gene lost 6 bases, with 9 bases spanning the gap. As DNA, the CDR3 is TGTGCCAGCAGCCTAGTTGGCAATGAGCAGTTCTTC. It encodes CASSLVGNEQFF.

The V call is TRBV5-1, the J call TRBJ2-1, with a tentative D call TRBD2 (6 bases). V was pared by 4 bases and J by 5 bases, with 16 bases between. This CDR3 spans 15 amino acids. In germline, CDR1 is SGHRS, CDR2 YFSETQ. This chain's CDR3 is CASSRGSGSNNEQFF. The CDR3 DNA reads as TGCGCCAGCAGCCGGGGGAGCGGGTCGAACAATGAGCAGTTCTTC.

This clonotype was seen ten or more times. The rearrangement uses TRBV25-1 and TRBJ2-7; TRBD2 matches 8 bases. Germline CDR1 reads MGHDK; CDR2 reads SYGVNS. With 2 bases clipped from V and 3 bases from J, the junction kept 6 bases outside the gene matches. CDR3 length: 15 residues. The DNA of the CDR3 is TGTGCCAGCAGTGAAGGAGCGGGAGTTATCTACGAGCAGTACTTC. Translated, it gives CASSEGAGVIYEQYF.

This clonotype was recorded many times. This chain links TRBV20-1 with TRBJ2-3; D unclear. The V end lost 0 bases, the J end lost 0 bases, and 10 bases lay between the germline ends. Germline V lookup: CDR1 DFQATT, CDR2 SNEGSKA (reference sequence). The CDR3 totals 15 residues. CDR3 residues: CSARDSKQSTDTQYF. CDR3 nucleotides: TGCAGTGCTAGAGATTCGAAGCAGAGCACAGATACGCAGTATTTT.

This clonotype was recorded many times. The V call is TRBV4-1, the J call TRBJ2-7; maybe TRBD1 (6 bases). V shed 0 bases and J shed 1 base, with 13 bases lying between them. The CDR3 consists of 16 residues. In germline, CDR1 is MGHRA, CDR2 YSYEKL. DNA for the CDR3: TGCGCCAGCAGCCAAGATGCCCTGGGGGCTTCCTACGAGCAGTACTTC. It codes for CASSQDALGASYEQYF.